The 5 T cell receptor beta chains reported below all come from one sample, sequenced in a study of shared clonotypes between healthy human individuals. Profiled with immunoSEQ multiplex PCR; TCRdb holds only in-frame clones, not every one. The sample has 2 million to 2.5 million clones; roughly 92% are singletons. Sequenced input: naive CD4+ T cells from PBMCs. Subset meaning: CD45RA+ positively selected. The receptor source for this set is a man aged 18-30 years in good health. Some clones in this sample may be carry-over from other donors' samples.

Details on this clone: A junction end diverges from the germline sequence, so it may reflect a read error. The chain is built from TRBV6-6 and TRBJ2-4; D uncertain. Germline V gene lookup returns CDR1 MNHNY and CDR2 SVGAGI (reference sequence). The CDR3 totals 14 residues. In DNA, the CDR3 is TGTGCCAGCAGTTACTCGAAAGTTCGTGGACCCCAAGACTTC. It yields the protein CASSYSKVRGPQDF.

This chain links TRBV28 with TRBJ2-7; the match to TRBD2 covers 9 bases. The CDR3 has 15 residues. Germline CDR1 reads MDHEN; CDR2 reads SYDVKM. Trimming cost V 5 bases and J 3 bases; bases outside gene matches: 8. CDR3 coding DNA: TGTGCCAGCAGTCTCCTAGCGGGATCGTTCTACGAGCAGTACTTC. Encoded protein: CASSLLAGSFYEQYF.

In this sample, this clone turned up once. V and J are TRBV11-2 and TRBJ2-1; D not certain. From germline, CDR1 is SGHAT and CDR2 FQNNGV. V was clipped by 0 bases and J by 3 bases, with 9 bases between them. The CDR3 is 15 residues long. The CDR3 protein is CASSLDQVRYNEQFF. CDR3 nucleotide sequence: TGTGCCAGCAGCTTAGATCAAGTCCGCTACAATGAGCAGTTCTTC.

The rearrangement joins TRBV7-2 to TRBJ2-2; D may be TRBD2 (5 bases). V was shortened by 3 bases and J by 7 bases, with 6 bases between the two germline ends. Germline CDR1 is SGHTA and CDR2 is FQGNSA. The CDR3 covers 12 residues. The CDR3 spells CASSFAGGELFF. DNA for the CDR3: TGTGCCAGCAGCTTCGCGGGCGGGGAGCTGTTTTTT. Together with reference TRBV7-2 and TRBJ2-2, the CDR3 gives the full variable domain: GAGVSQSPSNKVTEKGKDVELRCDPISGHTALYWYRQSLGQGLEFLIYFQGNSAPDKSGLPSDRFSAERTGGSVSTLTIQRTQQEDSAVYLCASSFAGGELFFGEGSRLTVL.

The chain combines TRBV15 with TRBJ2-5, with TRBD2 as a possible D gene (6 bases). With 5 bases removed from V and 4 bases from J, the gap between germline ends came to 23 bases. The CDR3 covers 17 residues. Germline V lookup: CDR1 LNHNV, CDR2 YYDKDF (reference sequence). DNA of the CDR3: TGTGCCACCAGCCCTCGGCGCGGGAAGGGGTTCGGAGAGACCCAGTACTTC. Its translation: CATSPRRGKGFGETQYF.